These 13 T cell receptor beta chains came from one sample sequenced in a study of tumor-infiltrating lymphocytes in localized non-small cell lung cancer. Libraries were prepared by immunoSEQ multiplex PCR; TCRdb keeps only in-frame clonotypes and omits some of them. The table shows approximately 10,000 clones, with less than 75% occurring only once. Input material: lung tumor tissue. The receptors shown here come from a human donor with non-small cell lung cancer.

The chain links TRBV2 to TRBJ2-7; 12 positions match TRBD1. Germline V CDR1 and CDR2: SNHLY, FYNNEI. The J segment lost 5 bases and the V segment lost 6 bases, leaving 8 bases of the junction unmatched. The CDR3 extends over 15 amino acids. CDR3 sequence reads: CASRPGQGAANEQYF. As DNA, the CDR3 is TGTGCCAGCAGGCCGGGACAGGGGGCAGCAAACGAGCAGTACTTC.

The chain is built from TRBV14 and TRBJ1-2; TRBD1 might be the D (5 bases). V was pared by 0 bases and J by 4 bases, with 21 bases between. This CDR3 comprises 18 residues. Germline CDR1 is SGHDN and CDR2 is FVKESK. CDR3 sequence reads: CASSQDQGGGASPYGYTF. CDR3 nucleotide sequence: TGTGCCAGCAGCCAAGATCAGGGCGGCGGGGCATCTCCCTATGGCTACACCTTC.

J is TRBJ1-1 and V is TRBV27; D might be TRBD1 (5 bases). The CDR3 spans 13 residues. Trimming took off 2 bases at V and 3 bases at J, with 7 bases between the two ends. Germline V lookup: CDR1 MNHEY, CDR2 SMNVEV (reference sequence). The CDR3 coding sequence is TGTGCCAGCAGTTTACCAGGGCACACTGAAGCTTTCTTT. The encoded protein is CASSLPGHTEAFF.

J is TRBJ2-3 and V is TRBV5-1; D not resolved. Germline loops: CDR1 SGHRS, CDR2 YFSETQ. The CDR3 spans 13 residues. Trimming took off 1 base at V and 6 bases at J, with 9 bases between the two ends. CDR3 in DNA: TGCGCCAGCAGCTTGACCGGCCGGGATACGCAGTATTTT. Residues: CASSLTGRDTQYF.

This rearrangement joins TRBV1 to TRBJ1-3. TRBV1 is labeled a pseudogene. This CDR3 spans 19 amino acids. The CDR3 nucleotides are TGCACCAGCAGCCACACTACCCCCGAGGGGGGCTTTTGTCGAAACACCATATATTTT. The encoded protein is CTSSHTTPEGGFCRNTIYF.

V is TRBV6-1 and J is TRBJ1-4; a possible D gene is TRBD1 (6 bases). Trimming removed 2 bases from V and 7 bases from J, with 14 bases in between. This CDR3 is built from 15 residues. Germline V gene data show CDR1 as MNHNS and CDR2 as SASEGT. The chain's CDR3 is CASSEWAGEGEKLFF. Here the CDR3 DNA reads TGTGCCAGCAGTGAATGGGCAGGGGAGGGTGAAAAACTGTTTTTT.

This chain uses TRBV28 with TRBJ1-6, with D tentatively TRBD1 (6 bases). The CDR3 is 14 amino acids. CDR1 is MDHEN, CDR2 SYDVKM, per germline. V was pared by 6 bases and J by 5 bases, with 11 bases between. CDR3 sequence reads: CASRSGQNNSPLHF. DNA for the CDR3: TGTGCCAGCAGAAGCGGACAGAATAATTCACCCCTCCACTTT. Full variable domain (rest looked up from reference TRBV28 and TRBJ1-6): DVKVTQSSRYLVKRTGEKVFLECVQDMDHENMFWYRQDPGLGLRLIYFSYDVKMKEKGDIPEGYSVSREKKERFSLILESASTNQTSMYLCASRSGQNNSPLHFGNGTRLTVT.

V and J are TRBV5-6 and TRBJ1-2; no clear D. Germline CDR1 and CDR2: SGHDT and YYEEEE. The CDR3 covers 13 residues. The ends were cut back, 4 bases at V and 5 bases at J, with 12 bases in the middle. CDR3: CASSVSNGYGYTF. The CDR3 region has the DNA TGTGCCAGCAGCGTCTCGAATGGGTATGGCTACACCTTC.

The chain couples TRBV6-1 to TRBJ1-5, with D maybe TRBD1 (6 bases). CDR1 and CDR2 (germline): MNHNS, SASEGT. This CDR3 contains 12 residues. V was trimmed by 8 bases and J by 4 bases, leaving 9 bases between them. The DNA for the CDR3 is TGTGCCAGCGAGGGGGGGAATCAGCCCCAGCATTTT. It encodes CASEGGNQPQHF.

The genes are TRBV5-8 and TRBJ2-3; D gene uncertain. Germline values: CDR1 SGHTS, CDR2 YDEGEE. The V end lost 3 bases, the J end lost 0 bases, and 5 bases lay between the germline ends. The CDR3 runs to 13 residues. The CDR3 loop is CASSSDSTDTQYF. DNA of the CDR3: TGTGCCAGCAGCTCGGACAGCACAGATACGCAGTATTTT.

The count of this clone is one. This chain links TRBV6-6 with TRBJ2-7, with TRBD1 matching over 7 bases. The V gene end was trimmed by 3 bases and the J gene end by 6 bases; junction bases not matched to a gene: 2. Germline V gene data show CDR1 as MNHNY and CDR2 as SVGAGI (reference sequence). The CDR3 runs 12 residues. Written as DNA, the CDR3 is TGTGCCAGCAGTTATACAGGGGTCGAGCAGTACTTC. This encodes CASSYTGVEQYF.

This rearrangement joins TRBV29-1 to TRBJ2-7, with D hard to call. This CDR3 is built from 12 residues. Germline V CDR1 and CDR2: SQVTM, ANQGSEA. With 4 bases removed from V and 3 bases from J, the gap between germline ends came to 10 bases. DNA for the CDR3: TGCAGCGTTGTTGTAGATTTCTACGAGCAGTACTTC. Amino acids: CSVVVDFYEQYF.

This chain links TRBV2 with TRBJ1-2; D remains unclear. This CDR3 comprises 12 residues. In germline, CDR1 is SNHLY, CDR2 FYNNEI. With 4 bases removed from V and 7 bases from J, the gap between germline ends came to 10 bases. CDR3 nucleotide sequence: TGTGCCAGCAGTGTGGGCTTGGGTGGCTACACCTTC. It translates to CASSVGLGGYTF.